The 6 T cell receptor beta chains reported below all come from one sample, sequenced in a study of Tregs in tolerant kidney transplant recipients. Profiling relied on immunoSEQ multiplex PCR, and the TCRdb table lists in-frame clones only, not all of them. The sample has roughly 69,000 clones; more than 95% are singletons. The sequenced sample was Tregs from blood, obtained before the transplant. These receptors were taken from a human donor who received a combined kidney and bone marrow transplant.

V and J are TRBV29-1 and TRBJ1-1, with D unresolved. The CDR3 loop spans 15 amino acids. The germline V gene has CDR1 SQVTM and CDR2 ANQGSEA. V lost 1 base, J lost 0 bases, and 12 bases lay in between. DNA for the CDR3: TGCAGCGTTGAAGGGCAGGCTAGCTTGAACACTGAAGCTTTCTTT. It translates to CSVEGQASLNTEAFF.

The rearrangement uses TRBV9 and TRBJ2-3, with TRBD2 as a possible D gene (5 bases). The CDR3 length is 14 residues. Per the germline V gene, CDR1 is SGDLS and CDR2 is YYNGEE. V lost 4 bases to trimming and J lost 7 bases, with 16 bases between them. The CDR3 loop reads CASSSGGSHNTQYF. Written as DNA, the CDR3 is TGTGCCAGCAGCAGCGGAGGCTCCCACAATACGCAGTATTTT.

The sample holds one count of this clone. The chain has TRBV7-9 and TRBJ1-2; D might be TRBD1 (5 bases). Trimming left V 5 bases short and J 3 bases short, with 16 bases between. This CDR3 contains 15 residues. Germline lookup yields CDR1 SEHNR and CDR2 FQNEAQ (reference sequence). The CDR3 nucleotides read TGTGCCAGCAGCAACACCAGGGTTTCACACTATGGCTACACCTTC. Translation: CASSNTRVSHYGYTF.

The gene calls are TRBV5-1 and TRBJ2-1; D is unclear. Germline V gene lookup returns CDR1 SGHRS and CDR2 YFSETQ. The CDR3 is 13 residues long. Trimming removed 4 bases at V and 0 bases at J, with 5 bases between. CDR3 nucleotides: TGCGCCAGCAGCCGTAGCTCCTACAATGAGCAGTTCTTC. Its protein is CASSRSSYNEQFF. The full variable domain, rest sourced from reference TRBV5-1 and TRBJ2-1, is KAGVTQTPRYLIKTRGQQVTLSCSPISGHRSVSWYQQTPGQGLQFLFEYFSETQRNKGNFPGRFSGRQFSNSRSEMNVSTLELGDSALYLCASSRSSYNEQFFGPGTRLTVL.

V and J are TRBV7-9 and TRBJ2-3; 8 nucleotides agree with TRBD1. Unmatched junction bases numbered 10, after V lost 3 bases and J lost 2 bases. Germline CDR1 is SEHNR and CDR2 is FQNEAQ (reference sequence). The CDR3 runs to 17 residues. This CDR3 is CASSFTGGFTLTDTQYF. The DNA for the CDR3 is TGTGCCAGCAGCTTTACAGGGGGATTCACCCTCACAGATACGCAGTATTTT. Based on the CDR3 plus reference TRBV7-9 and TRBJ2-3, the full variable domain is DTGVSQNPRHKITKRGQNVTFRCDPISEHNRLYWYRQTLGQGPEFLTYFQNEAQLEKSRLLSDRFSAERPKGSFSTLEIQRTEQGDSAMYLCASSFTGGFTLTDTQYFGPGTRLTVL.

CDR3: CASSKLGGRFDTQYF. CDR3 DNA: TGTGCCAGCAGCAAACTAGGGGGAAGGTTCGATACGCAGTATTTT. V gene TRBV27 combines with J gene TRBJ2-3; a possible D gene is TRBD1 (6 bases). The CDR3 sequence is 15 residues long. Trimming cost V 6 bases and J 6 bases, with 19 bases left between them. Per the germline V gene, CDR1 is MNHEY and CDR2 is SMNVEV (reference sequence).